This T cell receptor beta chain comes out of a study of T cells in tumors after PD-1 blockade. Study-level background: Either cemiplimab 350 mg every 2 weeks or pembrolizumab 200 mg every 3 weeks was given. Some patients also took daily vismodegib 150 mg during anti-PD-1 treatment.

Clones were sequenced by immunoSEQ multiplex PCR, and TCRdb holds only the in-frame ones, with some missing. The repertoire has roughly 60,000 clones, over 75% of them found once; the top ten carry roughly 13%. Broader study findings: Peripheral recruitment is suggested, as some novel exhausted tumor clones were in pre-treatment blood.

The V segment lost 7 bases and the J segment 2 bases; nucleotides outside the gene matches: 3. The germline V gene has CDR1 ENHRY and CDR2 SYGVKD. This CDR3 has 15 residues. Points on this clone: The antigen is undetermined.

The source is a human donor with basal cell carcinoma. This sample comprised PBMCs, obtained before anti-PD-1 treatment. The chain employs TRBV10-3 and TRBJ2-1; 12 nucleotides match TRBD2. The CDR3 loop is CAIIRLAGAYNEQFF. CDR3 sequence (DNA): TGTGCCATCATAAGACTAGCGGGGGCCTACAATGAGCAGTTCTTC.